The table lists the clone carrying this T cell receptor (beta chain) with many counts. This specimen comes from a study of regulatory T cells in long-lasting Graves disease. As for time point: newly diagnosed GD, antithyroid drugs for less than 3 months. Preparation of the TCR library used RNA extracted from PBMCs. Sequencing libraries for TCR beta were prepared with iRepertoire HTBI primers and Arm-PCR of CDR3 regions. TCRdb fed the multiplex PCR reads into MiXCR, producing one record per CDR3 protein. The sample holds 400,000 to 500,000 distinct CDR3 sequences, about 14% seen once. The CDR3 loop spans 12 amino acids. Germline V lookup: CDR1 SGHAT, CDR2 FQNNGV. Trimming pared 6 bases from V and 3 bases from J, leaving 9 bases between. The sample was also reused in another study, on T cells in Graves' hyperthyroidism and ophthalmopathy. From that report: The primer set for the first-round RT-PCR of the TCR CDR3 was HTBI.

The TCR was taken from a woman aged 45-59 years with Graves disease. The chain has TRBV11-2 and TRBJ2-7; D is unclear. The sample consisted of peripheral blood mononuclear cells (PBMCs), taken at new diagnosis, from a patient treated with antithyroid drugs. CDR3 in amino acids: CASSSTDYEQYF. The CDR3 coding sequence is TGTGCCAGCAGTTCCACGGACTACGAGCAGTACTTC.